This entry lists 15 T cell receptor beta chains sequenced from one sample in a study of shared clonotypes between healthy human individuals. TCRdb's table, derived via immunoSEQ multiplex PCR, lists solely in-frame clones and lacks some. The data hold 90,000 to 130,000 clones, with about 63% observed a single time. Sequenced material: memory CD8+ T cells sorted from blood. Documented subset: CD45RO+ cells pooled with CCR7-negative TemRA cells. These receptor sequences come from a woman aged 30 to 39 in good health.

This clone was observed many times. The chain carries TRBV6-1 and TRBJ2-3; possible D gene TRBD2, 5 bases. Germline V CDR1 and CDR2: MNHNS, SASEGT. The CDR3 has 15 residues. V gave up 3 bases and J gave up 0 bases, with 10 bases separating them. CDR3 coding DNA: TGTGCCAGCAGTGACTCCCCGGGGAGCACAGATACGCAGTATTTT. It translates to CASSDSPGSTDTQYF.

As for this clone: The sample contains more than one DNA sequence encoding this CDR3. The chain is built from TRBV2 and TRBJ1-5, with 8 nucleotides matching TRBD1. Germline CDR1 reads SNHLY; CDR2 reads FYNNEI. This CDR3 is built from 15 residues. V was pared by 4 bases and J by 6 bases, with 8 bases of the junction left unmatched. The CDR3: CASSGEGQGLQPQHF. CDR3 in DNA: TGTGCCAGCAGTGGGGAAGGACAGGGCCTTCAGCCCCAGCATTTT.

This clone was seen once. V usage is TRBV9 and J usage is TRBJ2-7; tentatively, D is TRBD1 (6 bases). The germline V gene has CDR1 SGDLS and CDR2 YYNGEE. Trimming shortened V by 4 bases and J by 2 bases, and 16 bases separated the two germline ends. The length of the CDR3 is 15 residues. CDR3 in DNA: TGTGCCAGCAGCCCTACCCCCGGGACAACCTACGAGCAGTACTTC. This codes for CASSPTPGTTYEQYF.

The chain combines TRBV5-1 with TRBJ2-3, with 8 bases matching TRBD2. CDR1 and CDR2 from the germline V gene are SGHRS and YFSETQ. V gave up 5 bases and J gave up 0 bases; unmatched junction bases: 5. The CDR3 contains 15 residues. DNA of the CDR3: TGCGCCAGCAGATCAGCGGGAGAGAGCACAGATACGCAGTATTTT. Translation: CASRSAGESTDTQYF.

This clone was observed a handful of times. The rearrangement links TRBV28 to TRBJ2-1, with D perhaps TRBD2 (6 bases). The CDR3 consists of 13 residues. CDR1 is MDHEN and CDR2 is SYDVKM in the germline V gene. The ends were cut back, 6 bases at V and 8 bases at J, with 14 bases in the middle. The CDR3 region is CASRFGGNHEQFF. The CDR3 DNA follows: TGTGCCAGCAGGTTTGGCGGGAATCATGAGCAGTTCTTC.

About this clone: The sample has other DNA sequences that encode this CDR3 too. As DNA, the CDR3 is TGTGCCAGCAGCGTAGGTGGGAGCGGGGAGACCCAGTACTTC. It is translated as CASSVGGSGETQYF. The V and J genes are TRBV9 and TRBJ2-5, with a weak D call TRBD2 (6 bases). The V gene lost 0 bases and the J gene lost 5 bases, with 11 bases spanning the gap. Germline CDR1 SGDLS, CDR2 YYNGEE. The CDR3 contains 14 residues. Filled out from reference TRBV9 and TRBJ2-5, the complete variable domain reads DSGVTQTPKHLITATGQRVTLRCSPRSGDLSVYWYQQSLDQGLQFLIQYYNGEERAKGNILERFSAQQFPDLHSELNLSSLELGDSALYFCASSVGGSGETQYFGPGTRLLVL.

The gene calls are TRBV4-2 and TRBJ2-2, with D maybe TRBD1 (5 bases). Germline V gene sequence: CDR1 LGHNA, CDR2 YNFKEQ. The length of the CDR3 is 14 residues. V was clipped by 1 base and J by 6 bases, with 9 bases between them. CDR3 in DNA: TGTGCCAGCAGCCAAGTTTTGGGGCCCGGGGAGCTGTTTTTT. Translation gives CASSQVLGPGELFF.

This clone is a singleton in its sample. The V and J genes are TRBV15 and TRBJ1-6; D perhaps matches TRBD1 (5 bases). V was trimmed by 1 base and J by 3 bases, leaving 7 bases between them. Germline loops: CDR1 LNHNV, CDR2 YYDKDF (reference sequence). The CDR3 sequence is 15 residues long. CDR3 DNA sequence: TGTGCCACCAGCAGAGCTGACAGCTATAATTCACCCCTCCACTTT. The encoded protein is CATSRADSYNSPLHF.

The chain carries TRBV7-9 and TRBJ2-7, with 7 nucleotides matching TRBD2. The CDR3 consists of 17 residues. Germline loops: CDR1 SEHNR, CDR2 FQNEAQ (reference sequence). The V and J ends lost 5 bases and 2 bases, in that order; junction bases with no gene match: 15. CDR3 bases: TGTGCCAGCAGCCCGAATACCGGGACTACCAAAACCTACGAGCAGTACTTC. Translating it yields CASSPNTGTTKTYEQYF.

The chain links TRBV28 to TRBJ1-5; D is unresolved. Germline values: CDR1 MDHEN, CDR2 SYDVKM. This CDR3 is 17 amino acids long. The germline V and J ends were trimmed by 0 bases and 2 bases, with 14 bases remaining between them. As DNA, the CDR3 is TGTGCCAGCAGTTTATGGTCAGCGATGATCGGCAATCAGCCCCAGCATTTT. This encodes CASSLWSAMIGNQPQHF.

With respect to this clone: Other DNA sequences in the sample encode the same CDR3. The rearrangement joins TRBV27 to TRBJ2-3; 10 nucleotides line up with TRBD1. CDR1 is MNHEY, CDR2 SMNVEV, per germline (reference sequence). This CDR3 contains 15 residues. V dropped 4 bases and J dropped 3; count of bases not matched to a gene: 4. CDR3 protein: CASSSGTGETDTQYF. The CDR3 nucleotides read TGTGCCAGCAGTTCAGGGACAGGGGAAACAGATACGCAGTATTTT.

This clone was detected ten times or more. The J gene is TRBJ2-1, the V gene TRBV27; the D gene is possibly TRBD2 (5 bases). The V and J ends lost 4 bases and 10 bases respectively, with 8 bases between them. CDR1 is MNHEY, CDR2 SMNVEV, per germline (reference sequence). The CDR3 is 11 residues long. The CDR3 here is CASSSGLEQFF. The CDR3 DNA sequence: TGTGCCAGCAGTTCCGGACTGGAGCAGTTCTTC.

The genes are TRBV2 and TRBJ2-7; 8 positions match TRBD1. Germline assignment: CDR1 SNHLY and CDR2 FYNNEI. V shed 5 bases and J 3 bases; nucleotides not matched to a gene: 6. This CDR3 is 14 amino acids long. In DNA form, the CDR3 reads TGTGCCAGCAGTCCCGGGACAGGATACTACGAGCAGTACTTC. Residues: CASSPGTGYYEQYF.

As for this clone: This sample also contains other DNA sequences that code for the same CDR3. The chain links TRBV28 to TRBJ2-1; TRBD2 matches 14 bases. The CDR3 loop spans 15 amino acids. Germline assignment: CDR1 MDHEN and CDR2 SYDVKM. J was trimmed by 6 bases and V by 5 bases; bases with no gene match: 3. The CDR3 protein is CASSPGTSGSNEQFF. The CDR3 DNA reads as TGTGCCAGCAGTCCCGGGACTAGCGGGAGCAATGAGCAGTTCTTC.

The chain joins TRBV7-2 to TRBJ1-2; TRBD1 aligns across 7 bases. This CDR3 region has 19 residues. Per germline, CDR1 SGHTA and CDR2 FQGNSA. J lost 3 bases, V lost 5 bases, and 21 bases had no gene match. The CDR3 region is CASSLLGGTVSDWDYGYTF. For the CDR3, the DNA is TGTGCCAGCAGCCTCCTGGGCGGGACAGTTTCCGATTGGGACTATGGCTACACCTTC.